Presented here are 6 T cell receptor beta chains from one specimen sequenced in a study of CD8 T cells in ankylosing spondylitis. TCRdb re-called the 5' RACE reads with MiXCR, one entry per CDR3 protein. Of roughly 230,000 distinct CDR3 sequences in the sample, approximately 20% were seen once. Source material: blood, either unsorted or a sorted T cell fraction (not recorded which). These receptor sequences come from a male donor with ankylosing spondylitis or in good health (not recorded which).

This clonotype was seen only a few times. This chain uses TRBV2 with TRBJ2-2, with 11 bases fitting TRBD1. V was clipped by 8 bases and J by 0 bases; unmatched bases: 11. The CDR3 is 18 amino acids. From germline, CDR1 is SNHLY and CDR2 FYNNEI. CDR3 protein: CASLRTGGDHANTGELFF. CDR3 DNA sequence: TGTGCCAGCCTTCGGACAGGGGGCGATCACGCGAACACCGGGGAGCTGTTTTTT. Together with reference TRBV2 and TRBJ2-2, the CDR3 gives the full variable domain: EPEVTQTPSHQVTQMGQEVILRCVPISNHLYFYWYRQILGQKVEFLVSFYNNEISEKSEIFDDQFSVERPDGSNFTLKIRSTKLEDSAMYFCASLRTGGDHANTGELFFGEGSRLTVL.

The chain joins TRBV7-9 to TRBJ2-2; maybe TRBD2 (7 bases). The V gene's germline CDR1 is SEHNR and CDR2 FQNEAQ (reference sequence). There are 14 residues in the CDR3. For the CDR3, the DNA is TGTGCTGGAGGGGGGGCCCCGAACACCGGGGAGCTGTTTTTT. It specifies CAGGGAPNTGELFF.

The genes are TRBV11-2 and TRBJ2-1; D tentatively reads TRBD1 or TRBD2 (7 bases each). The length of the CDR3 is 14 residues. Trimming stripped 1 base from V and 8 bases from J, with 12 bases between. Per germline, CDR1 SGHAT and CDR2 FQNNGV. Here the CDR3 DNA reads TGTGCCAGCAGCTTAGCGGCAGGGGGGGATGAGCAGTTCTTC. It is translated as CASSLAAGGDEQFF. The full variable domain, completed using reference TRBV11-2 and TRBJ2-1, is EAGVAQSPRYKIIEKRQSVAFWCNPISGHATLYWYQQILGQGPKLLIQFQNNGVVDDSQLPKDRFSAERLKGVDSTLKIQPAKLEDSAVYLCASSLAAGGDEQFFGPGTRLTVL.

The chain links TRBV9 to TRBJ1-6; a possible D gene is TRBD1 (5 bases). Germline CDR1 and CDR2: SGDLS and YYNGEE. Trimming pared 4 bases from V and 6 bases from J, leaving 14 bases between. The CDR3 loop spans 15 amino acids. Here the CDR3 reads CASSPEGHLNSPLHF. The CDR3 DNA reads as TGTGCCAGCAGCCCCGAAGGACACCTTAATTCACCCCTCCACTTT.

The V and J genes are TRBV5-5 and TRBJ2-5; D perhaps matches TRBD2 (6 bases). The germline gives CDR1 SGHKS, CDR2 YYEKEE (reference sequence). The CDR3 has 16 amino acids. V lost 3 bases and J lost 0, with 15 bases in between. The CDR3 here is CASSWRADSYQETQYF. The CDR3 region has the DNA TGTGCCAGCAGCTGGAGGGCAGATTCGTACCAAGAGACCCAGTACTTC.

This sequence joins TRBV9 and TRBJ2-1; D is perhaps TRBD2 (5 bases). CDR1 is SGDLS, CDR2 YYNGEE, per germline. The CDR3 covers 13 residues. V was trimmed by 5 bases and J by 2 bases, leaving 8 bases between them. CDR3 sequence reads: CASSGLPYNEQFF. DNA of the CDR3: TGTGCCAGCAGTGGACTTCCCTACAATGAGCAGTTCTTC.